Shown below are 24 T cell receptor beta chains from a single sample sequenced in a study of blood T cell repertoires in COVID-19. Profiled with immunoSEQ multiplex PCR; TCRdb holds only in-frame clones, not every one. The repertoire has about 29,000 clones, over 75% of them found once; the top ten carry 7.5% to 8%. The specimen sequenced was peripheral blood. These receptors all stem from a woman between 65 and 79 years old with active or convalescent COVID-19.

This chain joins TRBV7-8 and TRBJ2-2; 11 nucleotides align to TRBD1. V was clipped by 4 bases and J by 7 bases; unmatched bases: 5. The germline gives CDR1 SGHVS, CDR2 FQNEAQ. This CDR3 is built from 15 residues. In DNA, the CDR3 is TGTGCCAGCAGCTGGCTGGGACAGGGGGTCGGGGAGCTGTTTTTT. Its protein is CASSWLGQGVGELFF.

This sequence joins TRBV7-9 and TRBJ2-3, with TRBD2 identical over 12 bases. Germline values: CDR1 SEHNR, CDR2 FQNEAQ (reference sequence). J was trimmed by 4 bases and V by 5 bases; bases with no gene match: 7. CDR3 size: 16 residues. CDR3 region: CASSTGLAGTADTQYF. For the CDR3, the DNA is TGTGCCAGCAGCACCGGACTAGCGGGAACCGCAGATACGCAGTATTTT.

The V and J genes are TRBV27 and TRBJ1-2; D is unresolved. The CDR3 spans 13 residues. The V end was cut by 6 bases, the J end by 10 bases, with 18 bases between. CDR1 MNHEY and CDR2 SMNVEV come from the germline V gene (reference sequence). This CDR3 is CASSVSPRRAYTF. For the CDR3, the DNA is TGTGCCAGCAGCGTGTCGCCCAGGCGGGCCTACACCTTC.

The chain is built from TRBV13 and TRBJ2-3; 10 bases agree with TRBD2. Looked up from germline, CDR1 is PRHDT and CDR2 is FYEKMQ (reference sequence). With 5 bases clipped from V and 1 base from J, the junction kept 3 bases outside the gene matches. The CDR3 loop spans 15 amino acids. CDR3 DNA sequence: TGTGCCAGCAGCGCGGGGACTAGCGGCACAGATACGCAGTATTTT. This codes for CASSAGTSGTDTQYF.

The chain employs TRBV5-6 and TRBJ1-2, with D maybe TRBD1 (6 bases). The germline V gene encodes CDR1 SGHDT and CDR2 YYEEEE. V lost 4 bases to trimming and J lost 1 base, with 14 bases between them. CDR3 size: 15 residues. DNA of the CDR3: TGTGCCAGCAGCCTAGGACAGTTCTTTAACTATGGCTACACCTTC. Amino acid sequence: CASSLGQFFNYGYTF.

The rearrangement links TRBV19 to TRBJ2-2; D is ambiguous. The CDR3 has 14 residues. V was pared by 6 bases and J by 2 bases, with 10 bases between. CDR1 LNHDA and CDR2 SQIVND come from the germline V gene (reference sequence). The CDR3 nucleotides are TGTGCCAGTAGAATCGGCGGTAACACCGGGGAGCTGTTTTTT. It yields the protein CASRIGGNTGELFF.

The V and J genes are TRBV20-1 and TRBJ1-2; D is uncertain. Deletions cut 4 bases from V and 4 bases from J, with 16 bases between. Per germline, CDR1 DFQATT and CDR2 SNEGSKA (reference sequence). The CDR3 extends over 14 amino acids. Written as DNA, the CDR3 is TGCAGTGCTATTGACACCCGGGTAGCCTATGGCTACACCTTC. Residues: CSAIDTRVAYGYTF.

V usage is TRBV27 and J usage is TRBJ1-1; 7 positions match TRBD1. This CDR3 region has 13 residues. The V and J ends lost 2 bases and 7 bases, in that order; junction bases with no gene match: 4. Germline assignment: CDR1 MNHEY and CDR2 SMNVEV (reference sequence). The DNA for the CDR3 is TGTGCCAGCAGTTTAAACAGGGGCGGTGAAGCTTTCTTT. It specifies CASSLNRGGEAFF.

The J gene is TRBJ2-7, the V gene TRBV7-2; 7 bases line up with TRBD2. CDR1 SGHTA and CDR2 FQGNSA come from the germline V gene. Trimming removed 3 bases from V and 6 bases from J; junction bases left unmatched: 5. This CDR3 is built from 13 residues. The CDR3 spells CASSFREGAEQYF. DNA for the CDR3: TGTGCCAGCAGCTTTAGGGAGGGAGCCGAGCAGTACTTC.

The V call is TRBV19, the J call TRBJ2-3; D remains unclear. The germline CDR1 and CDR2 sequences are LNHDA and SQIVND (reference sequence). CDR3 size: 11 residues. V lost 4 bases to trimming and J lost 6 bases, with 5 bases between them. CDR3 in amino acids: CASSTLDTQYF. CDR3 in DNA: TGTGCCAGTAGTACGTTGGATACGCAGTATTTT.

There are a few counts of this clone. The V call is TRBV30, the J call TRBJ1-2; unclear D gene. Trimming took off 3 bases at V and 7 bases at J, with 3 bases between the two ends. The CDR3 has 9 amino acids. Germline V gene lookup returns CDR1 GTSNPN and CDR2 SVGIG (reference sequence). CDR3 coding DNA: TGTGCCTGGAGCAGTGGCTACACCTTC. Protein: CAWSSGYTF.

The chain is built from TRBV29-1 and TRBJ2-1; a weak D match, TRBD1 (5 bases). The germline gives CDR1 SQVTM, CDR2 ANQGSEA. This CDR3 spans 10 amino acids. V shed 2 bases and J shed 15 bases, with 11 bases lying between them. The CDR3 DNA follows: TGCAGCGTTGAACTTCAGGGTGGGTTCTTC. This sequence encodes CSVELQGGFF.

This sequence joins TRBV6-2 or TRBV6-3 and TRBJ1-5, with a tentative D call TRBD1 (6 bases). CDR1 MNHEY and CDR2 SVGEGT come from the germline V gene. The CDR3 sequence is 15 residues long. The V and J ends lost 5 bases and 3 bases respectively, with 14 bases between them. The CDR3 DNA is TGTGCCAGCAGTCGTAGGACAGCAATCAATCAGCCCCAGCATTTT. The encoded protein is CASSRRTAINQPQHF.

This chain joins TRBV19 and TRBJ2-5; possibly TRBD2 for D (6 bases). CDR3 length equals 15 residues. Trimming stripped 3 bases from V and 2 bases from J, with 13 bases between. Germline assignment: CDR1 LNHDA and CDR2 SQIVND (reference sequence). The CDR3 coding sequence is TGTGCCAGTAGTATGGAGGGCCTCAGGCAAGAGACCCAGTACTTC. It codes for CASSMEGLRQETQYF.

A few counts support this clone. V gene TRBV16 combines with J gene TRBJ1-1; D perhaps matches TRBD1 (6 bases). Germline CDR1 is KGHSY and CDR2 is FQNENV. Trimming stripped 4 bases from V and 1 base from J, with 10 bases between. The CDR3 covers 14 residues. The CDR3 loop reads CASSLSGANTEAFF. DNA of the CDR3: TGTGCCAGCAGCCTTTCAGGGGCGAACACTGAAGCTTTCTTT.

The gene calls are TRBV6-5 and TRBJ1-1; D remains unclear. Trimming removed 0 bases at V and 6 bases at J, with 14 bases between. Germline V gene lookup returns CDR1 MNHEY and CDR2 SVGAGI. The CDR3 contains 15 residues. The CDR3: CASSYSPWAQPEAFF. The CDR3 DNA is TGTGCCAGCAGTTACTCACCGTGGGCCCAGCCTGAAGCTTTCTTT.

This sequence joins TRBV11-2 and TRBJ1-1; 8 bases fit TRBD1. There are 17 residues in the CDR3. Germline lookup yields CDR1 SGHAT and CDR2 FQNNGV. V lost 4 bases and J lost 0; bases outside the gene matches: 10. The CDR3 reads CASSYPTGVGMNTEAFF. The CDR3 DNA reads as TGTGCCAGCAGCTATCCGACAGGGGTCGGGATGAACACTGAAGCTTTCTTT.

This clone was detected a few times. The chain is built from TRBV7-8 and TRBJ1-6, with D maybe TRBD1 (5 bases). Germline V gene sequence: CDR1 SGHVS, CDR2 FQNEAQ. The germline V and J ends were trimmed by 5 bases and 6 bases, with 14 bases remaining between them. The CDR3 runs 15 residues. CDR3 nucleotides: TGTGCCAGCAGCGGTCGGGAGGGACGTAATTCACCCCTCCACTTT. This sequence encodes CASSGREGRNSPLHF.

This chain links TRBV10-3 with TRBJ1-1; D remains ambiguous. The ends were cut back, 3 bases at V and 1 base at J, with 9 bases in the middle. Germline loops: CDR1 ENHRY, CDR2 SYGVKD. The CDR3 is 14 amino acids. CDR3: CAISDIGGNTEAFF. The CDR3, as DNA: TGTGCCATCAGTGATATCGGAGGGAACACTGAAGCTTTCTTT.

The rearrangement uses TRBV3-1 (or the pseudogene TRBV3-2) and TRBJ1-6; 7 nucleotides agree with TRBD1. This CDR3 contains 13 residues. J lost 7 bases, V lost 6 bases, and 3 bases had no gene match. Germline values: CDR1 LGHDT, CDR2 YNNKEL (reference sequence). CDR3 DNA sequence: TGTGCCAGCAGGCCGGGACAGAATTCACCCCTCCACTTT. This gives the protein CASRPGQNSPLHF.

V and J are TRBV5-8 and TRBJ1-5, with 9 nucleotides matching TRBD1. V shed 4 bases and J 5 bases; nucleotides not matched to a gene: 13. This CDR3 spans 17 amino acids. CDR1 is SGHTS and CDR2 is YDEGEE in the germline V gene. DNA for the CDR3: TGTGCCAGCAGCCTATTTGAGGGGACAGGGTCGGATCAGCCCCAGCATTTT. It encodes CASSLFEGTGSDQPQHF.

The chain uses TRBV6-5 and TRBJ2-3; 7 positions agree with TRBD2. CDR3 length: 14 residues. CDR1 and CDR2 (germline): MNHEY, SVGAGI. The CDR3 region has the DNA TGTGCAACCTGGGCGGGAGTATTCACAGATACGCAGTATTTT. It translates to CATWAGVFTDTQYF.

This chain connects TRBV5-1 to TRBJ2-5; a weak D match, TRBD2 (5 bases). Trimming took off 7 bases at V and 5 bases at J, with 12 bases between the two ends. The CDR3 covers 12 residues. CDR1 is SGHRS and CDR2 is YFSETQ in the germline V gene. The CDR3 reads CASGRPGETQYF. The DNA for the CDR3 is TGCGCCAGCGGCCGGCCGGGGGAGACCCAGTACTTC.

V gene TRBV15 combines with J gene TRBJ2-5; TRBD2 aligns across 9 bases. This CDR3 contains 15 residues. J lost 5 bases, V lost 3 bases, and 7 bases had no gene match. From germline, CDR1 is LNHNV and CDR2 YYDKDF (reference sequence). The CDR3 region is CATSRAGGRSETQYF. In DNA, the CDR3 is TGTGCCACCAGCAGGGCGGGGGGGCGGTCTGAGACCCAGTACTTC.